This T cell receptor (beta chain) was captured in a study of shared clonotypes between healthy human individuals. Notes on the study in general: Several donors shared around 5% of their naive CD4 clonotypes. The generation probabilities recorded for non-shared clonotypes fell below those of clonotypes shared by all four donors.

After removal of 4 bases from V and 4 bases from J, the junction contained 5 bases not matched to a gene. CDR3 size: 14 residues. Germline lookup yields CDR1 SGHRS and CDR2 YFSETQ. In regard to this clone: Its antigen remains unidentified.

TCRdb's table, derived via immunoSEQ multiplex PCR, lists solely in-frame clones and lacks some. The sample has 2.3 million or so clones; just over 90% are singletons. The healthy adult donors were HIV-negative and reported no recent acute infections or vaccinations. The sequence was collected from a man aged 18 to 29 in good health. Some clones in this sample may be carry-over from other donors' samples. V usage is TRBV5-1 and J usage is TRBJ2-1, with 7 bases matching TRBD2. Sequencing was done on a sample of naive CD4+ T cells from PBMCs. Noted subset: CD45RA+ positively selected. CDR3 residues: CASSPREAYNEQFF. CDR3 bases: TGCGCCAGCAGCCCTCGGGAGGCTTACAATGAGCAGTTCTTC.